A selection of T cell receptor beta chains follows, all from one sample in a study of CD8 T cells in ankylosing spondylitis. MiXCR, applied by TCRdb to the 5' RACE reads, yields one record per CDR3 protein. The table includes about 500,000 distinct CDR3 sequences, roughly 5% detected once. The sequencing sample was made of blood, either unsorted or a sorted T cell fraction (not recorded which). The receptors were gathered from a male donor with ankylosing spondylitis. The CDR3 runs from the conserved cysteine through the conserved F or W. A D gene is named only where the DNA matches it firmly. Not all rows give a size; the values are once, few, many and, for expanded clones, a class.

>NA|many|TRBJ1-5|TRBV10-3
CAISDSRGSNQPQHF
TGTGCCATCAGTGATTCGAGGGGGAGCAATCAGCCCCAGCATTTT
>TRBD1|many|TRBJ2-1|TRBV12-3/TRBV12-4
CASSPQGANYNEQFF
TGTGCCAGCAGCCCCCAGGGGGCCAACTACAATGAGCAGTTCTTC
>TRBD2|many|TRBJ2-3|TRBV20-1
CRGLAGHGTQYF
TGCAGAGGACTAGCGGGACATGGTACGCAGTATTTT
>NA|many|TRBJ2-1|TRBV30
CAWSVPVKEQFF
TGTGCCTGGAGTGTACCGGTTAAGGAGCAGTTCTTC
>NA|many|TRBJ2-1|TRBV5-1
CASSDPMGAYNEQFF
TGCGCCAGCAGTGATCCTATGGGAGCCTACAATGAGCAGTTCTTC
>TRBD1|many|TRBJ1-1|TRBV6-2/TRBV6-3
CASSYPTGGYTEAFF
TGTGCCAGCAGTTACCCTACAGGGGGCTACACTGAAGCTTTCTTT
>TRBD1|many|TRBJ2-2|TRBV6-2/TRBV6-3
CTSGGPNTGELFF
TGTACCTCAGGGGGCCCGAACACCGGGGAGCTGTTTTTT
>NA|many|TRBJ1-1|TRBV12-3/TRBV12-4
CASSLASGYKAFF
TGTGCCAGCAGTTTAGCCTCGGGGTATAAAGCTTTCTTT
>NA|many|TRBJ2-2|TRBV12-3/TRBV12-4
CASLNPRSGELFF
TGTGCCAGCCTAAACCCTCGGTCCGGGGAGCTGTTTTTT
>TRBD1|many|TRBJ1-2|TRBV20-1
CSASLRRGGGYTF
TGCAGTGCTAGCCTACGGCGAGGGGGCGGCTACACCTTC
>NA|few|TRBJ2-5|TRBV7-2
CASSLFHRAQETQYF
TGTGCCAGCAGCTTATTTCACAGGGCCCAAGAGACCCAGTACTTC
>NA|many|TRBJ1-2|TRBV12-3/TRBV12-4
CASSLSGSEIDGYTF
TGTGCCAGCAGTTTGTCGGGGAGTGAGATCGATGGCTACACCTTC
>TRBD2|many|TRBJ2-5|TRBV7-2
CASSASTSVQTQYF
TGTGCCAGCAGCGCCTCGACTAGCGTGCAGACCCAGTACTTC
>TRBD2|many|TRBJ2-3|TRBV29-1
CSVERGADTQYF
TGCAGCGTTGAACGGGGGGCAGATACGCAGTATTTT
>NA|many|TRBJ1-1|TRBV9
CASSGSTVNTEAFF
TGTGCCAGCAGCGGCTCGACGGTGAACACTGAAGCTTTCTTT
>NA|NA|TRBJ2-6|TRBV20-1
CSARQVSGANALTF
TGCAGTGCAAGACAGGTCTCTGGGGCCAACGCCCTGACTTTC
>NA|many|TRBJ1-1|TRBV11-2
CASSLDPRAGTEAFF
TGTGCCAGCAGCTTAGATCCGAGGGCGGGCACTGAAGCTTTCTTT
>TRBD1|many|TRBJ2-1|TRBV27
CASRHGGQDQFF
TGTGCCAGCAGACATGGGGGACAGGATCAGTTCTTC
>NA|NA|TRBJ2-7|TRBV7-2
CASSLDGVREQYF
TGTGCCAGCAGCTTAGATGGGGTCCGCGAGCAGTACTTC
>NA|few|TRBJ2-5|TRBV11-2
CASTPLGLGQETQYF
TGTGCCAGCACCCCCCTGGGACTCGGACAAGAGACCCAGTACTTC
>NA|many|TRBJ2-2|TRBV6-1
CASRPVGRGTGELFF
TGTGCCAGCCGACCGGTGGGCAGGGGCACCGGGGAGCTGTTTTTT
>TRBD2|NA|TRBJ2-7|TRBV28
CASSLGVAGDYEQYF
TGTGCCAGCAGTTTAGGGGTAGCGGGTGACTACGAGCAGTACTTC
>NA|many|TRBJ1-1|TRBV5-1
CASRMRGKNTEAFF
TGCGCCAGCAGAATGCGAGGGAAAAACACTGAAGCTTTCTTT
>NA|few|TRBJ2-2|TRBV3-1
CASSGDAWVSGELFF
TGTGCCAGCAGCGGGGACGCCTGGGTTTCCGGGGAGCTGTTTTTT
>NA|few|TRBJ2-5|TRBV7-2
CASSEGRRTQYF
TGTGCCAGCAGCGAAGGCCGCCGGACCCAGTACTTC
>NA|many|TRBJ2-7|TRBV10-3
CAISEVSGFDEQYF
TGTGCCATCAGTGAGGTCTCAGGGTTCGACGAGCAGTACTTC
>NA|many|TRBJ2-5|TRBV10-3
CAISPGTGVHF
TGTGCCATCAGCCCCGGGACTGGGGTTCACTTC
>TRBD2|many|TRBJ2-1|TRBV20-1
CSAAPGLATNNEQFF
TGCAGTGCTGCCCCGGGACTAGCGACGAACAATGAGCAGTTCTTC
>NA|many|TRBJ1-2|TRBV5-1
CASSLVPPSKGYTF
TGCGCCAGCAGCTTGGTGCCCCCTTCGAAAGGCTACACCTTC
>TRBD1|many|TRBJ2-5|TRBV5-1
CASSLVTGGRETQYF
TGCGCCAGCAGCTTGGTGACAGGGGGCCGGGAGACCCAGTACTTC
>NA|many|TRBJ2-5|TRBV6-5
CASSYRPFEETQYF
TGTGCCAGCAGTTACCGCCCCTTTGAAGAGACCCAGTACTTC
>TRBD1|NA|TRBJ2-5|TRBV11-1
CASSGGTGGNQETQYF
TGTGCCAGCAGCGGGGGGACAGGGGGGAATCAAGAGACCCAGTACTTC
>TRBD2|many|TRBJ2-3|TRBV29-1
CSVETSGGDTQYF
TGCAGCGTTGAAACTAGCGGGGGAGATACGCAGTATTTT
>NA|many|TRBJ1-1|TRBV7-2
CASKGAYMNTEAFF
TGTGCCAGCAAGGGAGCCTATATGAACACTGAAGCTTTCTTT
>NA|many|TRBJ2-1|TRBV11-2
CASSNRGRRNNEQFF
TGTGCCAGCAGCAATAGAGGGCGAAGAAACAATGAGCAGTTCTTC
>NA|NA|TRBJ1-2|TRBV7-9
CASSLARGGYGYTF
TGTGCCAGCAGCTTAGCAAGAGGCGGCTATGGCTACACCTTC
>TRBD2|many|TRBJ2-7|TRBV4-3
CASSKLGGREQYF
TGCGCCAGCAGCAAGCTGGGAGGGAGAGAGCAGTACTTC
>NA|few|TRBJ1-5|TRBV20-1
CSASRGGAGQPQHF
TGCAGTGCTAGTCGCGGAGGGGCAGGGCAGCCCCAGCATTTT
>NA|many|TRBJ1-2|TRBV5-6
CASSAGGTGTPYGYTF
TGTGCCAGCAGCGCGGGGGGTACCGGGACGCCATATGGCTACACCTTC
>NA|many|TRBJ2-5|TRBV12-3/TRBV12-4
CASSLLRQETQYF
TGTGCCAGTTCTTTACTTAGACAAGAGACCCAGTACTTC
>TRBD1|many|TRBJ2-1|TRBV5-1
CASSPGTGVRNEQFF
TGCGCCAGCAGCCCCGGGACAGGGGTCAGGAATGAGCAGTTCTTC
>NA|many|TRBJ2-3|TRBV29-1
CSVGERGTRGTDTQYF
TGCAGCGTTGGGGAGAGGGGTACTAGGGGCACAGATACGCAGTATTTT
>TRBD1|few|TRBJ2-5|TRBV7-8
CASSLAGQPGETQYF
TGTGCCAGCAGCTTAGCGGGACAGCCGGGGGAGACCCAGTACTTC
>NA|many|TRBJ2-5|TRBV10-3
CAISASEETQYF
TGTGCCATCAGTGCGAGTGAAGAGACCCAGTACTTC
>NA|few|TRBJ2-7|TRBV20-1
CSAVQAKSYEQYF
TGCAGTGCTGTACAGGCGAAATCCTACGAGCAGTACTTC
>NA|NA|TRBJ1-1|TRBV20-1
CSARDRLSPTEAFF
TGCAGTGCTAGGGACCGATTATCCCCCACTGAAGCTTTCTTT
>TRBD1|many|TRBJ2-3|TRBV6-1
CASRWTGPTDTQYF
TGTGCCAGCAGGTGGACAGGGCCCACAGATACGCAGTATTTT
>NA|many|TRBJ2-1|TRBV5-1
CASSLVLGNNEQFF
TGCGCCAGCAGCTTGGTCTTAGGGAACAATGAGCAGTTCTTC
>NA|many|TRBJ2-7|TRBV12-3/TRBV12-4
CASRPDPGGNEQYF
TGTGCCAGCAGGCCCGACCCCGGTGGCAACGAGCAGTACTTC
>NA|few|TRBJ2-6|TRBV4-3
CASSLQGFGVLTF
TGCGCCAGCAGCCTTCAGGGTTTCGGAGTCCTGACTTTC